These 12 T cell receptor beta chains were all obtained from the same sample, sequenced in a study of cytomegalovirus exposure and HLA in healthy donors. PCR used 60 Vbeta primers and 13 Jbeta primers. Clones were read by immunoSEQ multiplex PCR, and TCRdb kept only the in-frame ones, dropping some. The sample has tens of thousands of clones, over 65% seen once. The specimen was PBMCs. The receptor set was obtained from a man aged 35 to 55 in good health and CMV-seronegative.

The rearrangement links TRBV28 to TRBJ1-4, with D tentatively TRBD1 (6 bases). Germline V gene data show CDR1 as MDHEN and CDR2 as SYDVKM. Trimming cost V 7 bases and J 4 bases, with 16 bases left between them. The CDR3 is made up of 15 amino acids. CDR3 residues: CASTAGATYNEKLFF. The DNA for the CDR3 is TGTGCCAGCACTGCAGGGGCGACCTATAATGAAAAACTGTTTTTT.

The CDR3 is CASSSAGQSSYEQYF. As DNA, the CDR3 is TGTGCCAGCAGCTCAGCGGGACAGAGCTCCTACGAGCAGTACTTC. This chain links TRBV7-9 with TRBJ2-7; the D call may be TRBD1 or TRBD2 (7 bases each). The CDR3 is 15 amino acids. Germline V CDR1 and CDR2: SEHNR, FQNEAQ (reference sequence). Trimming shortened V by 4 bases and J by 0 bases, and 13 bases separated the two germline ends.

The V and J genes are TRBV7-2 and TRBJ2-7, with D possibly matching TRBD2 (7 bases). Germline V gene lookup returns CDR1 SGHTA and CDR2 FQGNSA. V was pared by 3 bases and J by 6 bases, with 12 bases between. The CDR3 contains 13 residues. CDR3 amino acids: CASSFRGGGEQYF. Written as DNA, the CDR3 is TGTGCCAGCAGCTTTCGAGGGGGGGGCGAGCAGTACTTC.

The chain links TRBV5-6 to TRBJ1-1, with 9 bases lining up with TRBD1. The CDR3 loop spans 16 amino acids. The V and J ends lost 2 bases and 1 base, in that order; junction bases with no gene match: 6. The germline V gene has CDR1 SGHDT and CDR2 YYEEEE. The CDR3 DNA follows: TGTGCCAGCAGCTTCACAGGGGGCAAGTGGAACACTGAAGCTTTCTTT. Translated, it gives CASSFTGGKWNTEAFF.

This clone came up a few times. The rearrangement links TRBV11-3 to TRBJ2-1; weak D call: TRBD2 (6 bases). The CDR3 extends over 13 amino acids. The ends were cut back, 5 bases at V and 13 bases at J, with 18 bases in the middle. CDR1 and CDR2 (germline): SGHNT, YENEEA. DNA for the CDR3: TGTGCCAGCAGCGTGAATTCGCTAGCGAATCAGTTCTTC. Amino acids: CASSVNSLANQFF. The full variable domain, completed using reference TRBV11-3 and TRBJ2-1, is EAGVVQSPRYKIIEKKQPVAFWCNPISGHNTLYWYLQNLGQGPELLIRYENEEAVDDSQLPKDRFSAERLKGVDSTLKIQPAELGDSAVYLCASSVNSLANQFFGPGTRLTVL.

This rearrangement joins TRBV30 to TRBJ2-3, with 7 bases lining up with TRBD2. The J segment lost 2 bases and the V segment lost 4 bases, leaving 6 bases of the junction unmatched. Germline V gene lookup returns CDR1 GTSNPN and CDR2 SVGIG (reference sequence). The CDR3 contains 14 residues. The CDR3 protein is CAWTWGGNTDTQYF. The CDR3 DNA reads TGTGCCTGGACGTGGGGAGGGAACACAGATACGCAGTATTTT.

CDR3 region: CASSFRGRAADTQYF. CDR3 nucleotides: TGTGCCAGCAGCTTTCGCGGGAGGGCGGCAGATACGCAGTATTTT. The chain is built from TRBV7-3 and TRBJ2-3; 9 bases are shared with TRBD2. V dropped 3 bases and J dropped 4; count of bases not matched to a gene: 5. Germline CDR1 reads SGHTA; CDR2 reads FQGTGA. This CDR3 has 15 amino acids.

This clone was recorded only once. This chain joins TRBV18 and TRBJ1-1, with D hard to call. The germline V gene encodes CDR1 KGHSH and CDR2 LQKENI. The CDR3 covers 14 residues. Between the trimmed V and J ends, which lost 1 base and 3 bases, there was a span of 9 bases. The CDR3 coding sequence is TGTGCCAGCTCACCACTACAGTACGACACTGAAGCTTTCTTT. It translates to CASSPLQYDTEAFF. Together with reference TRBV18 and TRBJ1-1, the CDR3 gives the full variable domain: NAGVMQNPRHLVRRRGQEARLRCSPMKGHSHVYWYRQLPEEGLKFMVYLQKENIIDESGMPKERFSAEFPKEGPSILRIQQVVRGDSAAYFCASSPLQYDTEAFFGQGTRLTVV.

The genes are TRBV28 and TRBJ1-2; 7 bases map to TRBD1. The V gene end was trimmed by 7 bases and the J gene end by 6 bases; junction bases not matched to a gene: 20. The CDR3 spans 17 residues. CDR1 MDHEN and CDR2 SYDVKM come from the germline V gene. The CDR3 DNA follows: TGTGCCAGCACCCTTGCGGTCCCGTTAGACAGGGACAATGGCTACACCTTC. Translating it yields CASTLAVPLDRDNGYTF.

The rearrangement links TRBV7-2 to TRBJ1-1; the D gene is possibly TRBD1 (6 bases). V gave up 5 bases and J gave up 5 bases, with 24 bases separating them. The CDR3 runs 17 residues. The germline V gene has CDR1 SGHTA and CDR2 FQGNSA. Here the CDR3 DNA reads TGTGCCAGCAGCGAACAAAAAAGAACAGGGAAAAGGACTGAAGCTTTCTTT. It is translated as CASSEQKRTGKRTEAFF.

The CDR3 sequence: CASNPTGLGYEQYF. CDR3 in DNA: TGTGCCAGTAATCCAACAGGGTTGGGCTACGAGCAGTACTTC. V usage is TRBV6-5 and J usage is TRBJ2-7, with a tentative D call TRBD1 (6 bases). Germline CDR1 reads MNHEY; CDR2 reads SVGAGI. The V end was cut by 9 bases, the J end by 3 bases, with 18 bases between. This CDR3 has 14 amino acids.

This chain uses TRBV5-6 with TRBJ2-5; D gene uncertain. The germline gives CDR1 SGHDT, CDR2 YYEEEE. Between the trimmed V and J ends, which lost 0 bases and 4 bases, there was a span of 7 bases. The CDR3 length is 13 residues. The CDR3 bases are TGTGCCAGCAGCTTGGGGTTCGGAGAGACCCAGTACTTC. Translating gives CASSLGFGETQYF.